This T cell receptor (beta chain) came from a study of control samples from healthy donors and cancer patients. This clone was seen once. Sequenced by immunoSEQ multiplex PCR; TCRdb stores in-frame clones only, minus some. The table has 100,000 to 150,000 clones, 70% to 90% seen once. There are 14 residues in the CDR3. Germline V CDR1 and CDR2: SNHLY, FYNNEI. V lost 6 bases to trimming and J lost 2 bases, with 12 bases between them. Sequencing used blood. The J gene is TRBJ2-3, the V gene TRBV2; D is perhaps TRBD2 (6 bases). The source of this sequence is a man aged 50-59 years in good health. The CDR3 protein is CASRAGQVTDTQYF. CDR3 coding DNA: TGTGCCAGCAGGGCGGGGCAGGTCACAGATACGCAGTATTTT.